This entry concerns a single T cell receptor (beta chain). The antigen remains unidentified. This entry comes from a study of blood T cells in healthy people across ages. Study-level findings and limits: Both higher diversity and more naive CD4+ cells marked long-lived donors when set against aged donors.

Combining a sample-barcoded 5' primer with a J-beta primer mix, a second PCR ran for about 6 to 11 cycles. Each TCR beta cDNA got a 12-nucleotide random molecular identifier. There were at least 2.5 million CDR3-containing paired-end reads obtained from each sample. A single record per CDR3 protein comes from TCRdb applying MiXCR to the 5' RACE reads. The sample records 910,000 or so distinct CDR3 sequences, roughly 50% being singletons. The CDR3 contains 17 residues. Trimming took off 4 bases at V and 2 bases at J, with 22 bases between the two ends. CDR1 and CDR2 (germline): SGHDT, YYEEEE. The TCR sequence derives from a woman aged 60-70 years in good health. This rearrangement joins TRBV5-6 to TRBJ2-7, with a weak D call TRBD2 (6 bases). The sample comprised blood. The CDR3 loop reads CASSRRDGGLIAYEQYF. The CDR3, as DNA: TGTGCCAGCAGCCGGAGGGACGGGGGATTGATCGCCTACGAGCAGTACTTC.